The rows below give T cell receptor beta chains drawn from one sample of a study of T-cell reconstitution after alpha-beta-depleted transplantation in children. In TCRdb, the PCR reads were re-called with MiXCR into one record per CDR3 protein. The sample gives about a million distinct CDR3 sequences, about 29% of which show up once; about 28% is in the top ten. The sequences come from PBMCs, mostly from graft donor cells, collected 360 days after TCRalphabeta/CD19-depleted stem cell transplant. These receptors all stem from a boy younger than two who had a stem cell transplant for SCID, so the T cells may come from the graft donor. CDR3s leave out the opening cysteine and the closing phenylalanine or tryptophan.

V gene: TRBV5-1; CDR3 protein: ASRVLVNTEAF
V gene: TRBV25-1; CDR3 protein: ASSETGSKNTEAF
V gene: TRBV9; CDR3 protein: ASSVSGVGRRELF
V gene: TRBV24-1; CDR3 protein: ATSDQRESEQY
V gene: TRBV2; CDR3 protein: ASRDDRSNEKLF
V gene: TRBV12-3/TRBV12-4; CDR3 protein: ASSLGRAGTAVPEQY
V gene: TRBV2; CDR3 protein: ASSREGLNYGYT
V gene: TRBV20-1; CDR3 protein: SATPSGGASSYNEQF
V gene: TRBV7-2; CDR3 protein: ASSTRTAYYGELF
V gene: TRBV5-1; CDR3 protein: ASSSTRLQGNFYEQY
V gene: TRBV6-6; CDR3 protein: ASLYAEKLF
V gene: TRBV5-1; CDR3 protein: ASSLVVAGGFEQY
V gene: TRBV7-3; CDR3 protein: ASSSRAGTNNEQF
V gene: TRBV5-4; CDR3 protein: ASSAGQGLSYEQY
V gene: TRBV2; CDR3 protein: ASSEALWEQF
V gene: TRBV10-3; CDR3 protein: AISPGGPSNEQF
V gene: TRBV9; CDR3 protein: ASSVGESPYNEQF
V gene: TRBV20-1; CDR3 protein: SARSIVMNTEAF
V gene: TRBV9; CDR3 protein: ASSVGVLVGFEQF
V gene: TRBV24-1; CDR3 protein: ATSVDRGSEQY
V gene: TRBV20-1; CDR3 protein: SARDRRSPRTDTQY
V gene: TRBV2; CDR3 protein: ASTGRADTEAF
V gene: TRBV5-1; CDR3 protein: ASSLVALCVGEQY
V gene: TRBV6-2/TRBV6-3; CDR3 protein: ASSSPTSTSGWRYEQY
V gene: TRBV4-2; CDR3 protein: ASSQEGLAGGARF
V gene: TRBV5-1; CDR3 protein: ASSAKNQGIAGGRYNEQF
V gene: TRBV7-9; CDR3 protein: ASRIGLKNTGELF
V gene: TRBV3-1; CDR3 protein: ASRRSLGVSTDTQY
V gene: TRBV14; CDR3 protein: ASSLRVGREETQY
V gene: TRBV6-5; CDR3 protein: ASSYSAITDTQY
V gene: TRBV7-2; CDR3 protein: ASSLVTGVFTGELF
V gene: TRBV6-6; CDR3 protein: ASSYRAMNEQY
V gene: TRBV11-2; CDR3 protein: ASSLQPEISTDTQY
V gene: TRBV28; CDR3 protein: ASSLDRVDEQY